This T cell receptor beta chain derives from a study of shared clonotypes between healthy human individuals. Study-wide results and limits: Specimens sampled were limited to blood, with tissue repertoires likely differing.

Some clones are missing from TCRdb's copy, which holds only in-frame ones; the method was immunoSEQ multiplex PCR. The sample holds 400,000 to 600,000 clones, roughly 77% seen once. This clone showed up just once. The antigen remains unidentified. The clonotype was recovered from a woman between 40 and 55 years old in good health. Some clones in this sample may be carry-over from other donors' samples. Sequenced material: PBMCs.

The CDR3 coding sequence is TGTGCCAGCAGTTCCCCGGTGGGCGCTGGAAACACCATATATTTT. Translated: CASSSPVGAGNTIYF. The V and J genes are TRBV28 and TRBJ1-3; D gene unclear. V was clipped by 4 bases and J by 2 bases, with 12 bases between them. Germline CDR1 reads MDHEN; CDR2 reads SYDVKM. The CDR3 has 15 amino acids.